This T cell receptor beta chain came from a study of blood T cell repertoires in COVID-19. Study summary: Specimens from acute and convalescent COVID-19 originated in the United States, Italy and Spain.

TCRdb keeps only in-frame clones here, not all; method: immunoSEQ multiplex PCR. Of 200,000 to 250,000 clones listed, roughly 82% are singletons. V was pared by 3 bases and J by 1 base, with 9 bases between. CDR3 length: 14 residues. Germline values: CDR1 SGHNT, CDR2 YYREEE (reference sequence). The specimen was peripheral blood. This clonotype was sampled from a woman aged 70 to 79 with acute or convalescent COVID-19. This chain uses TRBV5-4 with TRBJ2-3; no clear D. The CDR3 region has the DNA TGTGCCAGCAGCTCGGAGACGCGCACAGATACGCAGTATTTT. Translation: CASSSETRTDTQYF.